These 2 T cell receptor beta chains share one sample of origin, sequenced in a study of neurological immune-mediated disorders. TCRdb passed the 5' RACE reads through MiXCR, listing each CDR3 protein once. The sample consists of fewer than 60,000 distinct CDR3 sequences, around 4% of them appearing once. The sequencing sample was made of PBMCs. All receptors come from a man in his sixties with multiple sclerosis.

This chain connects TRBV5-5 to TRBJ2-2; TRBD2 aligns across 8 bases. Germline V gene sequence: CDR1 SGHKS, CDR2 YYEKEE (reference sequence). The V segment lost 0 bases and the J segment 7 bases; nucleotides outside the gene matches: 5. CDR3 length equals 15 residues. CDR3 region: CASSLASGSNGELFF. CDR3 coding DNA: TGTGCCAGCAGCTTGGCGAGCGGGAGTAACGGGGAGCTGTTTTTT.

In this sample, this clonotype turned up a few times. The chain recombines TRBV20-1 with TRBJ2-1; 8 nucleotides match TRBD1. From germline, CDR1 is DFQATT and CDR2 SNEGSKA (reference sequence). The ends lost 1 base at V and 0 bases at J; junction bases unmatched: 5. The CDR3 has 16 residues. CDR3 nucleotides: TGCAGTGCTAGAGGTAGGACAGGGAGCTCCTACAATGAGCAGTTCTTC. As protein: CSARGRTGSSYNEQFF.